These 11 T cell receptor beta chains were sequenced from one sample in a study of molecular identifiers for immune sequencing clone quantification. TCRdb processed the PCR reads anew with MiXCR; each CDR3 protein has one entry. The sample holds hundreds of thousands of distinct CDR3 sequences, 25% seen once. The sequenced sample consisted of naive CD8+ T cells from blood, with Jurkat cell RNA spiked in. Subset denoted: FACS-sorted CD8+CD4-CCR7+CD45RA+ naive T cells. These receptors were collected from a human donor in good health. Some libraries in this study had Jurkat cell RNA spiked in.

Points on this clonotype: This may stem from a read error, because a much larger clone lies one nucleotide away. The V call is TRBV29-1, the J call TRBJ2-1; perhaps TRBD2 as D (6 bases). Germline CDR1 and CDR2: SQVTM and ANQGSEA. The CDR3 spans 10 residues. The CDR3 region is CGVVRGEQFF. CDR3 in DNA: TGCGGCGTTGTGCGGGGTGAGCAGTTCTTC.

This clonotype was detected only a few times. Possible read error: a much larger clone is one base away. Here the CDR3 reads CSGGTGAVEYF. CDR3 nucleotide sequence: TGCAGCGGGGGGACAGGGGCCGTGGAGTACTTC. The J gene is TRBJ2-7, the V gene TRBV29-1; 10 nucleotides align to TRBD1. The trim removed 7 bases at V and 11 bases at J, leaving 8 bases unmatched. The CDR3 is made up of 11 amino acids. The V gene's germline CDR1 is SQVTM and CDR2 ANQGSEA.

On this clonotype itself: A much larger clone differs by one base, so this may be a read error. Written as DNA, the CDR3 is TGTGCCAGCAGTTTAAACCCAACCTGGACAGGGGAGGAGACCCAGTGCTTC. It is translated as CASSLNPTWTGEETQCF. The chain is built from TRBV12-3 or TRBV12-4 and TRBJ2-5, with 9 nucleotides matching TRBD1. This CDR3 contains 17 residues.

Note on this clonotype: A read error may be the cause here, since a much bigger clone is one base away. The V gene is TRBV7-9, the J gene TRBJ2-4, with D unclear. The CDR3 covers 13 residues. CDR1 and CDR2 (germline): SEHNR, FQNEAQ (reference sequence). The CDR3 nucleotides read TGTGCCAGCAGCCCCATTTTTATAGACATTCGGTACTTC. Its translation is CASSPIFIDIRYF.

CDR3 sequence: CASSLAGTGRLAALPQETQYF. CDR3 coding DNA: TGTGCCAGCAGCCTTGCTGGGACAGGGCGGCTAGCGGCGCTTCCCCAAGAGACCCAGTACTTC. This sequence joins TRBV3-1 and TRBJ2-5; 9 bases fit TRBD1. Per the germline V gene, CDR1 is LGHDT and CDR2 is YNNKEL (reference sequence). The CDR3 has 21 residues. J was trimmed by 1 base and V by 4 bases; bases with no gene match: 22.

This clonotype came up many times. The rearrangement links TRBV29-1 to TRBJ2-2; no firm D call. CDR1 and CDR2 (germline): SQVTM, ANQGSEA. The CDR3 is 12 amino acids. The ends were cut back, 7 bases at V and 4 bases at J, with 10 bases in the middle. CDR3 sequence reads: CSAWVGTGELFF. CDR3 in DNA: TGCAGCGCATGGGTCGGCACCGGGGAGCTGTTTTTT.

The count of this clonotype is one. This rearrangement joins TRBV3-1 to TRBJ2-3; 8 bases are a match to TRBD1. The ends lost 5 bases at V and 5 bases at J; junction bases unmatched: 9. The CDR3 spans 15 residues. CDR1 and CDR2 from the germline V gene are LGHDT and YNNKEL (reference sequence). The CDR3 nucleotides read TGTGCCAGCAGCGGGATCTCACAGGGGGTAGATACGCAGTATTTT. Translating gives CASSGISQGVDTQYF.

This clonotype was counted at least ten times. The chain has TRBV4-3 and TRBJ2-7; tentatively, D is TRBD2 (5 bases). The CDR3 spans 14 residues. Trimming cost V 1 base and J 0 bases, with 7 bases left between them. CDR1 is LGHNA and CDR2 is YSLEER in the germline V gene. Here the CDR3 DNA reads TGCGCCAGCAGCCAAGGTGCGGGCTCCTACGAGCAGTACTTC. This gives the protein CASSQGAGSYEQYF.

Notes on this clonotype: A much bigger clone sits one base away, suggesting this may be a read error. The rearrangement uses TRBV7-2 and TRBJ2-6, with 8 bases that match TRBD1. The CDR3 extends over 16 amino acids. CDR1 and CDR2 from the germline V gene are SGHTA and FQGNSA. In nucleotides, the CDR3 is TGTGCCAGCGGCTTGATCAGGGGGCACGGGGCCAACGTCCTGACTTTC. Translating gives CASGLIRGHGANVLTF.

The chain carries TRBV7-8 and TRBJ2-2; a weak D match, TRBD2 (7 bases). The germline V gene encodes CDR1 SGHVS and CDR2 FQNEAQ. The CDR3 is made up of 15 amino acids. The V gene lost 2 bases and the J gene lost 7 bases, with 14 bases spanning the gap. CDR3 residues: CASSLPPGEGGELFF. The DNA for the CDR3 is TGTGCCAGCAGCTTACCGCCAGGGGAGGGCGGGGAGCTGTTTTTT.

This chain connects TRBV4-3 to TRBJ1-2; D is ambiguous. CDR1 is LGHNA and CDR2 is YSLEER in the germline V gene. The CDR3 runs to 14 residues. With 0 bases removed from V and 3 bases from J, the gap between germline ends came to 8 bases. The CDR3 is CASSQDLSDYGYTF. The CDR3 DNA reads as TGCGCCAGCAGCCAAGATCTGAGTGACTATGGCTACACCTTC.